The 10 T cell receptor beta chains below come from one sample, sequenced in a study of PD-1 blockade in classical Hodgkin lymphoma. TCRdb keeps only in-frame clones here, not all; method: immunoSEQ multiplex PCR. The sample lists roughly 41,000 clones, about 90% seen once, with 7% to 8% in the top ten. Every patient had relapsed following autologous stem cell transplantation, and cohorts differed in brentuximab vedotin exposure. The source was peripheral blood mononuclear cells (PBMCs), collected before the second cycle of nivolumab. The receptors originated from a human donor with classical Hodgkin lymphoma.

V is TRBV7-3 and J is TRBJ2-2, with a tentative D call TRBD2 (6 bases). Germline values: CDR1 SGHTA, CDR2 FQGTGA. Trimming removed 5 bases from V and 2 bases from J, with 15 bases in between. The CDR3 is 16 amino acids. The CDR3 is CASSPTGLLNTGELFF. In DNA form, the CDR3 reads TGTGCCAGCAGCCCCACGGGACTTTTAAACACCGGGGAGCTGTTTTTT.

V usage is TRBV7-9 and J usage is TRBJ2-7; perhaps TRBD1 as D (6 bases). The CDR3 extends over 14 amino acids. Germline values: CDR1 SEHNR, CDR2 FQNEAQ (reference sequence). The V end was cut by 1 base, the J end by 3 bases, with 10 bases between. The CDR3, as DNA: TGTGCCAGCAGCTTAGGCTTAGGGGGCTACGAGCAGTACTTC. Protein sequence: CASSLGLGGYEQYF.

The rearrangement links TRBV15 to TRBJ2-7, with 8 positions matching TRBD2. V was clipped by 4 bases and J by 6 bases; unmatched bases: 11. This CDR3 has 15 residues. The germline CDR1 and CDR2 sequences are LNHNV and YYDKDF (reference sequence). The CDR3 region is CATSMVREASSEQYF. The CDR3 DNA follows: TGTGCCACCAGCATGGTGCGGGAGGCAAGTTCCGAGCAGTACTTC. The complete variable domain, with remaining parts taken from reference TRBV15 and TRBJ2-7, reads DAMVIQNPRYQVTQFGKPVTLSCSQTLNHNVMYWYQQKSSQAPKLLFHYYDKDFNNEADTPDNFQSRRPNTSFCFLDIRSPGLGDTAMYLCATSMVREASSEQYFGPGTRLTVT.

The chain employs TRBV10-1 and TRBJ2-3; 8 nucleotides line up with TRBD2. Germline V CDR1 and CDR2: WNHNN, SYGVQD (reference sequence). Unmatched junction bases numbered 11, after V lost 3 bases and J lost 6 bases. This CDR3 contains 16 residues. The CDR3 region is CASSDREGHAADTQYF. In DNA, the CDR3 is TGCGCCAGCAGTGACCGGGAGGGCCATGCTGCCGATACGCAGTATTTT.

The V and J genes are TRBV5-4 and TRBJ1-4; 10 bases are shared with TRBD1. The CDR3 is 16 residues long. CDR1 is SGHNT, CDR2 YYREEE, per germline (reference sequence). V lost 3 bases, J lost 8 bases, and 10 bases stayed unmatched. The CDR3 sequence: CASSSRDRGTTEKLFF. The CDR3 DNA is TGTGCCAGCAGCTCCCGGGACAGGGGAACGACGGAAAAACTGTTTTTT.

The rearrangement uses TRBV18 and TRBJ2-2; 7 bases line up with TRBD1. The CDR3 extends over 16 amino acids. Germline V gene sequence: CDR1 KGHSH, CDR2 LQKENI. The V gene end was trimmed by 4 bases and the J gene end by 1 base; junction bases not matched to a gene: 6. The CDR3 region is CASSLRQGENTGELFF. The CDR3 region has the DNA TGTGCCAGCTCACTACGACAGGGAGAGAACACCGGGGAGCTGTTTTTT.

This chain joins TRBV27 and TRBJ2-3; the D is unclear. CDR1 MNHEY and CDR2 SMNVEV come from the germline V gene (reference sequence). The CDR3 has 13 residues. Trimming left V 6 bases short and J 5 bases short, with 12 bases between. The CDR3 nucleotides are TGTGCCAGCAGGTCTGGGATAGGAGATACGCAGTATTTT. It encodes CASRSGIGDTQYF.

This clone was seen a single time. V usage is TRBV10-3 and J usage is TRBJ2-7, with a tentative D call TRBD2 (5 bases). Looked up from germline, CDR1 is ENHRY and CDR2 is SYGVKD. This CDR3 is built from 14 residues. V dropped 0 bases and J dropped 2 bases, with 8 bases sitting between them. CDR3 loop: CAISESSDTYEQYF. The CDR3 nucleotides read TGTGCCATCAGTGAGTCTAGCGACACCTACGAGCAGTACTTC.

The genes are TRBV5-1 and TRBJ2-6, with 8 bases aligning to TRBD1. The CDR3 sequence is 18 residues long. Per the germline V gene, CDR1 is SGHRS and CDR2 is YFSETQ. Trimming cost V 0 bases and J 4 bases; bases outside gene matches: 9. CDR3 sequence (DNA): TGCGCCAGCAGCTTGGAAGTCAGGGGGCACGCCGGGGCCAACGTCCTGACTTTC. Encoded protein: CASSLEVRGHAGANVLTF.

The CDR3 reads CASSLTGLSGELFF. The DNA for the CDR3 is TGTGCCAGCAGCTTAACCGGGTTGAGTGGGGAGCTGTTTTTT. The genes are TRBV7-9 and TRBJ2-2; D is unresolved. The CDR3 is made up of 14 amino acids. Trimming pared 2 bases from V and 8 bases from J, leaving 12 bases between. The germline CDR1 and CDR2 sequences are SEHNR and FQNEAQ (reference sequence).